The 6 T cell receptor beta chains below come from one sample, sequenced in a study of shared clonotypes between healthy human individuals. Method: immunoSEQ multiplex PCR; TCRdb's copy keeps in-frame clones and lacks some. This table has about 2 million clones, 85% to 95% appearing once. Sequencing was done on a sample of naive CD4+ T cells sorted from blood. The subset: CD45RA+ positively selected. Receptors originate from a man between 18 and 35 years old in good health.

The CDR3 nucleotides are TGTGCCAGCTCTCCGGGACAGGGGTTTGGTGAGCAGTACTTC. The encoded protein is CASSPGQGFGEQYF. V and J are TRBV18 and TRBJ2-7, with 10 bases fitting TRBD1. CDR1 is KGHSH and CDR2 is LQKENI in the germline V gene. The V and J ends lost 6 bases and 7 bases, in that order; junction bases with no gene match: 9. The CDR3 extends over 14 amino acids.

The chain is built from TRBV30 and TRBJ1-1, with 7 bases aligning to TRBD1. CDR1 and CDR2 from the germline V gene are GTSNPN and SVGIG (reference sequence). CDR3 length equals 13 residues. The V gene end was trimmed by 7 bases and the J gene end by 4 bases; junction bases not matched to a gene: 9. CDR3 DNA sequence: TGTGCCTCAGAGACAGGGTACGGCACTGAAGCTTTCTTT. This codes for CASETGYGTEAFF.

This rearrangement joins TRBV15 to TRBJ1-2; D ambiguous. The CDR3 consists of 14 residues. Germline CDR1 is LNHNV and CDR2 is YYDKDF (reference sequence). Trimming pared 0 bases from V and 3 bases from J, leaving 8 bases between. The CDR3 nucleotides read TGTGCCACCAGCAGAGATCGTGGTCACTATGGCTACACCTTC. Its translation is CATSRDRGHYGYTF.

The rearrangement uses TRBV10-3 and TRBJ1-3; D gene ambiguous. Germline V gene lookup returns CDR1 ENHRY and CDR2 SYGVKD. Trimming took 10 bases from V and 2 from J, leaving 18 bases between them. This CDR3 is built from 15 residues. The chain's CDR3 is CATRPRGEAGNTIYF. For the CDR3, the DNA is TGTGCCACGCGTCCTCGGGGAGAGGCTGGAAACACCATATATTTT.

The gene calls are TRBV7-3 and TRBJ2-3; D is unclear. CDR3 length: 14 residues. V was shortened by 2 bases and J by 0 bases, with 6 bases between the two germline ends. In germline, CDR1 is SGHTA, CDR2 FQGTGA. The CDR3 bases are TGTGCCAGCAGCTTAGAGTTGAGCACAGATACGCAGTATTTT. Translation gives CASSLELSTDTQYF.

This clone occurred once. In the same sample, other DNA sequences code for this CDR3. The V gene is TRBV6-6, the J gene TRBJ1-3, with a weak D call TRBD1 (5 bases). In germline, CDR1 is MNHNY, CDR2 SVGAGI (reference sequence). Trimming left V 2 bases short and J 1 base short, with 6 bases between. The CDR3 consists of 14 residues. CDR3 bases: TGTGCCAGCAGTTACGGGGGGTCTGGAAACACCATATATTTT. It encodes CASSYGGSGNTIYF.